A single sample gave rise to the 9 T cell receptor beta chains below, sequenced in a study of post-analysis software for immune sequencing data. General observations from the study: Compared with controls, patients had more of five TRBV segments, including TRBV5-6, TRBV5-1 and TRBV20-1.

Which antigens these TCRs recognize remains unknown. Researchers reported that TCR beta cDNA libraries carried unique molecular identifiers. TCRdb independently ran MiXCR on the PCR reads; one entry per CDR3 protein. The sample holds about half a million distinct CDR3 sequences, roughly 34% seen once. The sample consisted of blood. The receptors stem from a girl aged 2 to 17 with multiple sclerosis.

This clonotype was seen a few times. This chain uses TRBV5-1 with TRBJ2-3, with D possibly TRBD2 on 6 matching bases. Deletions cut 3 bases from V and 4 bases from J, with 12 bases between. Per germline, CDR1 SGHRS and CDR2 YFSETQ. The CDR3 is 14 amino acids. As DNA, the CDR3 is TGCGCCAGCAGCTCCTTAGCGGAAGCAGATACGCAGTATTTT. Translating gives CASSSLAEADTQYF.

J is TRBJ2-3 and V is TRBV7-9; 7 bases map to TRBD2. Germline lookup yields CDR1 SEHNR and CDR2 FQNEAQ (reference sequence). V shed 5 bases, J shed 6 bases, and the junction held 14 bases outside the gene matches. The CDR3 has 16 amino acids. This CDR3 is CASSPGTKPKVDTQYF. For the CDR3, the DNA is TGTGCCAGCAGCCCGGGGACTAAGCCAAAGGTGGATACGCAGTATTTT. The variable domain in full, with the rest retrieved from reference TRBV7-9 and TRBJ2-3, is DTGVSQNPRHKITKRGQNVTFRCDPISEHNRLYWYRQTLGQGPEFLTYFQNEAQLEKSRLLSDRFSAERPKGSFSTLEIQRTEQGDSAMYLCASSPGTKPKVDTQYFGPGTRLTVL.

This clonotype was seen once. V usage is TRBV6-6 and J usage is TRBJ2-5, with 7 bases identical to TRBD1. CDR1 MNHNY and CDR2 SVGAGI come from the germline V gene (reference sequence). This CDR3 spans 12 amino acids. Trimming cost V 6 bases and J 5 bases; bases outside gene matches: 3. CDR3 sequence (DNA): TGTGCCAGCAGCAAACAGGGGGAGACCCAGTACTTC. It translates to CASSKQGETQYF.

The chain employs TRBV3-1 and TRBJ2-4; D is undetermined. Trimming took off 0 bases at V and 5 bases at J, with 14 bases between the two ends. CDR3 length equals 16 residues. Germline CDR1 LGHDT, CDR2 YNNKEL (reference sequence). The CDR3 protein is CASSQDYGSIENIQYF. The DNA for the CDR3 is TGTGCCAGCAGCCAAGATTATGGGTCGATTGAAAACATTCAGTACTTC.

V and J are TRBV7-2 and TRBJ2-3; maybe TRBD2 (5 bases). The germline V and J ends were trimmed by 1 base and 5 bases, with 10 bases remaining between them. Germline-derived CDR1 and CDR2 are SGHTA and FQGNSA. This CDR3 has 14 amino acids. DNA of the CDR3: TGTGCCAGCAGCTTAGTGGGAGCCGAAGATACGCAGTATTTT. Translation: CASSLVGAEDTQYF.

About this clonotype: As the CDR3 is not closed by the conserved phenylalanine or tryptophan, this likely results from a read error. The DNA is left out, because the CDR3 cannot be placed on it with certainty; the CDR3 is given as TCRdb lists it. The chain joins TRBV9 to TRBJ2-1; TRBD1, as called in the table, went unchecked against the DNA. The CDR3 spans 15 amino acids, including both terminal residues. Germline V gene lookup returns CDR1 SGDLS and CDR2 YYNGEE. The CDR3 loop is CASSESQGAGCTFGS.

In this sample, this clonotype turned up a few times. The chain combines TRBV25-1 with TRBJ1-1, with D uncertain. V lost 3 bases, J lost 1 base, and 12 bases lay in between. There are 15 residues in the CDR3. CDR1 MGHDK and CDR2 SYGVNS come from the germline V gene. The CDR3 DNA reads as TGTGCCAGCAGTGAGTTCGGGTCTGGGAACACTGAAGCTTTCTTT. Translation gives CASSEFGSGNTEAFF.

The chain combines TRBV20-1 with TRBJ2-4; a weak D match, TRBD2 (6 bases). This CDR3 is 16 amino acids long. Germline lookup yields CDR1 DFQATT and CDR2 SNEGSKA (reference sequence). V was shortened by 7 bases and J by 1 base, with 20 bases between the two germline ends. The CDR3 nucleotides are TGCAGTGTTATTATGGTAGTTGGGGGGGCCAAAAACATTCAGTACTTC. Amino acid sequence: CSVIMVVGGAKNIQYF.

This clonotype was counted a few times. The chain has TRBV12-3 or TRBV12-4 and TRBJ2-7, with no clear D. This CDR3 contains 13 residues. Trimming pared 2 bases from V and 10 bases from J, leaving 15 bases between. The DNA of the CDR3 is TGTGCCAGCAGTTTAACCCCCGGTGGGCCACAGTACTTC. Translated: CASSLTPGGPQYF.